This T cell receptor beta chain is from a study of T cell responses to AZD1222 COVID-19 vaccine (dated by TCRdb to the early 2020s). In terms of the full investigation: AZD1222 recipients whose second dose came at about 4 weeks and those whose second dose came at about 12 weeks were combined into one group, since spike-specific TCR depth and breadth did not differ between the two schedules. TCR sequencing was performed for fewer than 250 trial participants, of whom about 210 were given two doses of AZD1222 and around 25 were given two doses of MenACWY control vaccine. Trial participants were enrolled into age subgroups of 18-55, 56-69 and 70-plus years, which contained roughly 140, 27 and 60 TCR-sequenced participants, respectively.

A word on this clone: Its antigen is still unknown. The sample holds no much larger clone one base away, and base qualities are not on file.

What this sample's time point label stands for: baseline before first vaccination. The vaccinee samples were drawn from two UK trials, COV001 and COV002, one of which was a single-blind randomized controlled phase 2/3 trial testing AZD1222 (ChAdOx1 nCoV-19) in healthy adults. Trial participant PBMC samples were collected at day 0 and day 28 after the second dose for TCRbeta chain sequencing. Overall results and qualifications from the work: After two AZD1222 doses, spike-specific TCR breadth and depth were significantly higher than at day 0 and than in MenACWY recipients. No day 14 peak-response samples were available, so repertoires were characterized only after the peak T cell response. CD4 TCRs associated with the vaccine covered the entire spike protein, and the dominant responses were in regions 160-218 and 743-854. Participants were mostly white British, with more females than males. The authors suggested clonal diversity may have been underestimated. Conclusions about previously exposed vaccinees are limited because only six or seven AZD1222 recipients were SARS-CoV-2 seropositive at baseline. Reportedly, almost half of the unique spike-specific TCRs recognized epitopes lying outside the regions that are mutated in the B.1.351 and B.1.1.7 variants. The 56-69-year group was small, and its depth increase did not reach significance, likely because of low power.

The CDR3 regions of human TCRbeta chains were analyzed by immunosequencing. On the authors' methods: Repertoire TCRs were matched against a reference library of SARS-CoV-2-specific TCRs generated with the MIRA antigen-specificity platform. Breadth was defined as the fraction of unique TCRs that were SARS-CoV-2-associated, and depth was defined as the fraction of total T cells that were SARS-CoV-2-associated. Using the MIRA data, each spike-specific TCR was assigned both to the spike region to which the TCR was reactive and to a CD4 or CD8 class. Log10-transformed breadth and depth values were compared by one-way ANOVA with Sidak's multiple comparisons tests. In TCRdb, the immuneACCESS table is reduced to in-frame sequences with V and J assigned. These tables do not hold every clone; where another copy was compared, an unresolved V gene accounts for under half, and the others remain unexplained. V and J calls and clone size are copied from that table; D and trimming were computed from the DNA. Counted in this sample were 110,000 to 150,000 clones; 75% to 90% of them appeared once. The ten largest clones represent around 1.6% of the sample.

Specimen: peripheral blood, collected on day 0 of AZD1222 vaccination. The sequence derives from an adult in good health.

The CDR3 protein: CASSDRSVGETQYF. At the DNA level, the sequence is TGTGCCAGCAGTGATCGGTCAGTCGGAGAGACCCAGTACTTC. Recombination connected TRBV2 to TRBJ2-5; too little of a D gene remains to name it. Counted from cysteine to phenylalanine, this CDR3 has 14 amino acids. Here the CDR3 DNA is all that survives: 42 bases in frame from base 1. The junction shows trimming of 3 bases on V and 4 bases on J, plus 12 bases between the germline ends. For CDR1 and CDR2, the germline V gene lists SNHLY and FYNNEI.